This TCR beta chain was captured by sequencing in a study of CD8 T cells in Susac syndrome. Random hexamers served to reverse transcribe roughly 0.45 to 1 ug RNA. TCRdb re-derived calls from the immunoSEQ multiplex PCR reads in MiXCR, one entry per CDR3 protein. The table shows a few hundred thousand distinct CDR3 sequences, with around 93% occurring only once. There are 14 residues in the CDR3. Trimming removed 5 bases from V and 5 bases from J; junction bases left unmatched: 10. Germline CDR1 SQVTM, CDR2 ANQGSEA. This TCR was recovered from a human donor with multiple sclerosis. This chain links TRBV29-1 with TRBJ2-5; 8 nucleotides align to TRBD1. Material: CD4+ T cells from PBMCs. The CDR3 is CSVKAQGGSETQYF. DNA of the CDR3: TGCAGCGTTAAAGCACAGGGGGGTTCGGAGACCCAGTACTTC. Using reference TRBV29-1 and TRBJ2-5 for the parts outside the CDR3, the full variable domain is SAVISQKPSRDICQRGTSLTIQCQVDSQVTMMFWYRQQPGQSLTLIATANQGSEATYESGFVIDKFPISRPNLTFSTLTVSNMSPEDSSIYLCSVKAQGGSETQYFGPGTRLLVL.